This T cell receptor beta chain was sequenced during a study of coeliac disease. Germline V gene lookup returns CDR1 MNHEY and CDR2 SMNVEV (reference sequence). There are 14 residues in the CDR3. V lost 9 bases to trimming and J lost 7 bases; unmatched junction nucleotides: 12. The data were produced by immunoSEQ multiplex PCR, yet TCRdb's version contains in-frame clones alone and is incomplete. Among some 8,700 clones listed, approximately 60% were seen once. This TCR was sampled from a woman aged 60-70 years with celiac disease. The sequencing sample was made of intraepithelial lymphocytes from the gut. The V gene is TRBV27, the J gene TRBJ2-7; 10 bases map to TRBD2. CDR3 sequence reads: CASKAGGPSREQYF. The CDR3, as DNA: TGTGCCAGTAAAGCGGGAGGGCCGTCGAGGGAGCAGTACTTC.